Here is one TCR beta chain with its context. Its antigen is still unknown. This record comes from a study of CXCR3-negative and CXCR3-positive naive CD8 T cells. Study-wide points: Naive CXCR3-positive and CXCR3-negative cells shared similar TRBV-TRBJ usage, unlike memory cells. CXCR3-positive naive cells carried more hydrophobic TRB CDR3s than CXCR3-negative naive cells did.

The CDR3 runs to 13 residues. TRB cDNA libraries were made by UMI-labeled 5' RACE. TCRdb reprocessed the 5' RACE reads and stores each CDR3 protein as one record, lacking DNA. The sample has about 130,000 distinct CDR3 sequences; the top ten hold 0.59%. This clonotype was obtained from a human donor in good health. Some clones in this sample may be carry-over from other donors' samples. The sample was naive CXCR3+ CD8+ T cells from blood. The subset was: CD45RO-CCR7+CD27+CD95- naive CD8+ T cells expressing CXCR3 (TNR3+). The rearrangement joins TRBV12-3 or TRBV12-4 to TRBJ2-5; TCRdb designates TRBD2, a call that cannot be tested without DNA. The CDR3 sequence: CASSFLVQETQYF.